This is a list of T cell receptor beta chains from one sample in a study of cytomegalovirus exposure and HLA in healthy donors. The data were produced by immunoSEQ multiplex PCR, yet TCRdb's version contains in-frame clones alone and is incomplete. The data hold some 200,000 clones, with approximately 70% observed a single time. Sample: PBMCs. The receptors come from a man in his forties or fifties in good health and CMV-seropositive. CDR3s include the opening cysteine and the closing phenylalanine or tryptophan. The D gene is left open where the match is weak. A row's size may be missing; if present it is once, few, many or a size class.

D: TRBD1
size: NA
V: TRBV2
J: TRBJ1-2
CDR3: CASSELPRGPDGYTF
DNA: TGTGCCAGCAGTGAGTTGCCCAGGGGGCCTGATGGCTACACCTTC

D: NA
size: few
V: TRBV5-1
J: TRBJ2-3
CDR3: CASEDTGSKNTQYF
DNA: TGCGCCAGCGAGGACACAGGGAGTAAAAATACGCAGTATTTT

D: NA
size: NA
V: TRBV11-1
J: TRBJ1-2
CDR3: CASSLEGKGYGYTF
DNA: TGTGCCAGCAGCTTAGAGGGGAAAGGCTATGGCTACACCTTC

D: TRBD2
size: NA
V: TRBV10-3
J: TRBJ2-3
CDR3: CAISEQLAGGPYF
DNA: TGTGCCATCAGTGAACAACTAGCGGGGGGCCCCTATTTT

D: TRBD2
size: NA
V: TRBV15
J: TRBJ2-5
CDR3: CATSRDGEAGGRETQYF
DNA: TGTGCCACCAGCAGGGACGGGGAAGCGGGGGGTCGAGAGACCCAGTACTTC

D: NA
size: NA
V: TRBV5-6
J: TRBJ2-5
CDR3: CASSLEVPFLTTPSETQYF
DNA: TGTGCCAGCAGCTTGGAGGTCCCCTTTTTGACTACCCCGTCGGAGACCCAGTACTTC

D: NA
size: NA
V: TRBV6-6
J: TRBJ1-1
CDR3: CASTRQEPNTEAFF
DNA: TGTGCCAGCACCCGACAGGAACCAAACACTGAAGCTTTCTTT

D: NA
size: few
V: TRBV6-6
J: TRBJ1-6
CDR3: CASSYSGRASPLHF
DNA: TGTGCCAGCAGTTACTCGGGGCGAGCTTCACCCCTCCACTTT

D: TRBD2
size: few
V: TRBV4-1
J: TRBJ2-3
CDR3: CASSQNSGGAFFGTPDTQYF
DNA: TGCGCCAGCAGCCAAAATAGCGGGGGGGCGTTCTTCGGGACCCCAGATACGCAGTATTTT

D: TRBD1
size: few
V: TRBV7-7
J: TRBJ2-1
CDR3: CASSSGQGPYNEQFF
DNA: TGTGCCAGCAGCTCGGGACAGGGACCCTACAATGAGCAGTTCTTC

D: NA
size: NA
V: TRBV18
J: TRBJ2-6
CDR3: CASSPLARTGANVLTF
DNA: TGTGCCAGCTCACCCCTGGCTAGGACTGGGGCCAACGTCCTGACTTTC

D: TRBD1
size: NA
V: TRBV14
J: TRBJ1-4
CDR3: CASSHLTGGGEKLFF
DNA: TGTGCCAGCAGCCATTTGACAGGGGGCGGTGAAAAACTGTTTTTT

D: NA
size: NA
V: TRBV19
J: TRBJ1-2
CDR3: CASSLDLEANGYTF
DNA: TGTGCCAGTAGTCTCGACCTGGAGGCCAATGGCTACACCTTC

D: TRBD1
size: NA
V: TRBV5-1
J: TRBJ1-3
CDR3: CASSLVGTGSENTIYF
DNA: TGCGCCAGCAGCTTGGTAGGGACAGGGAGCGAAAACACCATATATTTT

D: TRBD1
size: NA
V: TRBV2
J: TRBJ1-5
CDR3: CASKRQGIGQPQHF
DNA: TGTGCCAGCAAAAGACAGGGGATCGGTCAGCCCCAGCATTTT

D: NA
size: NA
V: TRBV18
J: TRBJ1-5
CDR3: CASSPVAGAHQPQHF
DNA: TGTGCCAGCTCACCAGTAGCGGGGGCCCATCAGCCCCAGCATTTT

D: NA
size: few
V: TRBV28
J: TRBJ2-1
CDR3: CASSFSNEQFF
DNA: TGTGCCAGCAGCTTTAGCAATGAGCAGTTCTTC

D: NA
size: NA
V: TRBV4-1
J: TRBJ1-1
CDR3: CASSRRGNTEAFF
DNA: TGCGCCAGCAGCCGACGGGGGAACACTGAAGCTTTCTTT

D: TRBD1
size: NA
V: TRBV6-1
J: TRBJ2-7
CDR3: CASSPTGTGGYEQYF
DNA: TGTGCCAGCAGTCCCACCGGGACAGGGGGCTACGAGCAGTACTTC

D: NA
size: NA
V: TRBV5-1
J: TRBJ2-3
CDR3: CASTLNSPHTDTQYF
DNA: TGCGCCAGCACCTTAAACAGTCCCCACACAGATACGCAGTATTTT

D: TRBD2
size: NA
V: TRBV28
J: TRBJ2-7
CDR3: CASSLSSGGHYEQYF
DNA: TGTGCCAGCAGTTTGTCCAGCGGGGGCCACTACGAGCAGTACTTC

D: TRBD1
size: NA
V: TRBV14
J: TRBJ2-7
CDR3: CASSRSTGGKTYEQYF
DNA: TGTGCCAGCAGCCGCTCGACAGGGGGGAAAACCTACGAGCAGTACTTC

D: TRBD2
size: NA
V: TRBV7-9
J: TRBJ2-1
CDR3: CASRLLAGSYNEQFF
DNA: TGTGCCAGCAGACTACTAGCGGGTTCTTACAATGAGCAGTTCTTC

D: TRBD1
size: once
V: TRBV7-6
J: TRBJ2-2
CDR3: CASSYRTGGLTGELFF
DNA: TGTGCCAGCAGCTATCGGACAGGCGGACTCACCGGGGAGCTGTTTTTT

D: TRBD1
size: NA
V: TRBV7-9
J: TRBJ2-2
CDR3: CASSPAEGQRSELFF
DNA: TGTGCCAGCAGCCCCGCCGAGGGACAGAGATCGGAGCTGTTTTTT

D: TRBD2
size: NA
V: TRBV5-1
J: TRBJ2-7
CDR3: CASGTGLAPYEQYF
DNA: TGCGCCAGCGGAACTGGACTAGCGCCCTACGAGCAGTACTTC

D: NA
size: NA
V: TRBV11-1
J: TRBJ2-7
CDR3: CASSLATGSPTYEQYF
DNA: TGTGCCAGCAGCTTAGCTACCGGGTCACCAACCTACGAGCAGTACTTC

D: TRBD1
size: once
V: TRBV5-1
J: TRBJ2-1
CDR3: CASSFDRGEQFF
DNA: TGCGCCAGCAGCTTCGACAGGGGAGAGCAGTTCTTC

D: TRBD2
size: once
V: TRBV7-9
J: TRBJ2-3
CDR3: CASSLREGSPMADTQYF
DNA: TGTGCCAGCAGCTTAAGGGAGGGTAGCCCCATGGCAGATACGCAGTATTTT

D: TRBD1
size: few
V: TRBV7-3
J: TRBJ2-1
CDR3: CASSLKGTGKQFF
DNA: TGTGCCAGCAGCTTAAAGGGGACAGGGAAGCAGTTCTTC

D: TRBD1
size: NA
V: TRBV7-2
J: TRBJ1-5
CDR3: CASSSGQGTQGGNQPQHF
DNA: TGTGCCAGCAGCTCTGGACAGGGGACACAAGGAGGGAATCAGCCCCAGCATTTT

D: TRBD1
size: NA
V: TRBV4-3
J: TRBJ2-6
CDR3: CASSQGQGATGANVLTF
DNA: TGCGCCAGCAGCCAAGGACAGGGGGCGACTGGGGCCAACGTCCTGACTTTC

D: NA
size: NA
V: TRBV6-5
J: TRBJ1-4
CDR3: CASRSETAEKLFF
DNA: TGTGCCAGCCGATCGGAGACTGCTGAAAAACTGTTTTTT

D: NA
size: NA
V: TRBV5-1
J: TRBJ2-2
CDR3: CASSLTGVNTGELFF
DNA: TGCGCCAGCAGCTTGACAGGTGTGAACACCGGGGAGCTGTTTTTT

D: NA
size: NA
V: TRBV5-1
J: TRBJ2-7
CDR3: CASSLLAGDLNEQYF
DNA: TGCGCCAGCAGCTTGTTGGCAGGGGACCTTAATGAGCAGTACTTC

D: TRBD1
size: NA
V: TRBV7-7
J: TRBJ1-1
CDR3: CASSPATGGVEAFF
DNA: TGTGCCAGCAGCCCGGCTACAGGGGGAGTTGAAGCTTTCTTT

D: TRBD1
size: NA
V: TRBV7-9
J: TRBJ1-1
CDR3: CASSEGAANTEAFF
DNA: TGTGCCAGCAGCGAGGGGGCAGCGAACACTGAAGCTTTCTTT

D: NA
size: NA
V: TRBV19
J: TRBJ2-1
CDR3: CASSIDRGSYNEQFF
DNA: TGTGCCAGTAGTATAGATCGAGGCTCCTACAATGAGCAGTTCTTC

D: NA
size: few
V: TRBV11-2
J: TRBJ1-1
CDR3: CASSLAPGLGTEAFF
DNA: TGTGCCAGCAGCTTAGCCCCGGGATTAGGGACTGAAGCTTTCTTT

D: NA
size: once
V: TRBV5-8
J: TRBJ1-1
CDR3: CASSFNRDTEAFF
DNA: TGTGCCAGCAGCTTCAACCGGGACACTGAAGCTTTCTTT

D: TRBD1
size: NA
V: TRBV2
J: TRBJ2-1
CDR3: CASSLLGQGGNEQFF
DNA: TGTGCCAGCAGCTTACTGGGACAGGGTGGAAATGAGCAGTTCTTC

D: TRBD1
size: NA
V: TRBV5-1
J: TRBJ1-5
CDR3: CASSLEAGGQPQHF
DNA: TGCGCCAGCAGCTTGGAGGCAGGGGGTCAGCCCCAGCATTTT

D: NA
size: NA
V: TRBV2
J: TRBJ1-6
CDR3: CASSENQGPRTLHF
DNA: TGTGCCAGCAGTGAAAACCAGGGCCCCAGGACCCTCCACTTT

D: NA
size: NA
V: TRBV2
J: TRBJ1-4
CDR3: CASSETGVNEKLFF
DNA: TGTGCCAGCAGTGAAACGGGGGTTAATGAAAAACTGTTTTTT

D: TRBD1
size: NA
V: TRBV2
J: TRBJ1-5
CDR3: CASRTGDLSNQPQHF
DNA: TGTGCCAGCAGAACAGGGGACCTTAGCAATCAGCCCCAGCATTTT

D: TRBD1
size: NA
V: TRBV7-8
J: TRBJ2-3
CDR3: CASSPQTGYGTDTQYF
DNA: TGTGCCAGCAGCCCCCAGACAGGGTATGGAACAGATACGCAGTATTTT

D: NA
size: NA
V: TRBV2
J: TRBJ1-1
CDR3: CASTVGEGTEAFF
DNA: TGTGCCAGCACGGTAGGAGAGGGCACTGAAGCTTTCTTT

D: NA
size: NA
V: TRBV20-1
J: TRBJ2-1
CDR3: CSSKEYNEQFF
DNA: TGCAGTTCGAAGGAGTACAATGAGCAGTTCTTC

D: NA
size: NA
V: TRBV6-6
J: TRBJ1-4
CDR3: CASVNGAGATNEKLFF
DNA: TGTGCCAGCGTTAACGGGGCAGGGGCAACTAATGAAAAACTGTTTTTT

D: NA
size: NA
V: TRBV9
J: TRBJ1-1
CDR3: CASSPPHSGEAFF
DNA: TGTGCCAGCAGCCCCCCCCACTCCGGTGAAGCTTTCTTT

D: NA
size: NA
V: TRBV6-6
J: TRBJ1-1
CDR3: CASSYQPRSGTEAFF
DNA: TGTGCCAGCAGTTACCAACCCCGGTCGGGCACTGAAGCTTTCTTT

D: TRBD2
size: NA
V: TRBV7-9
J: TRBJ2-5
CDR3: CASSASGEETQYF
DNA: TGTGCCAGCAGCGCGAGCGGGGAAGAGACCCAGTACTTC

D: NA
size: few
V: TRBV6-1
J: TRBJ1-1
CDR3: CASRTGLNTEAFF
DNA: TGTGCCAGCAGGACAGGTTTGAACACTGAAGCTTTCTTT

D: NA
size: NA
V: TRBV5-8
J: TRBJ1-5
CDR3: CASSASRNQPQHF
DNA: TGTGCCAGCAGCGCCTCGCGAAATCAGCCCCAGCATTTT

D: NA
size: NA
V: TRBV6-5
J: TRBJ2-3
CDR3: CASSRLPRDTQYF
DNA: TGTGCCAGCAGTCGTCTACCCCGAGATACGCAGTATTTT

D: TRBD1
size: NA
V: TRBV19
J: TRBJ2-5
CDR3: CASSDRATALETQYF
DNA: TGTGCCAGTAGTGACAGGGCCACGGCCCTAGAGACCCAGTACTTC

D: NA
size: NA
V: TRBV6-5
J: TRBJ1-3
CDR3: CAVQQGGSGNTIYF
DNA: TGTGCCGTTCAACAGGGTGGCTCTGGAAACACCATATATTTT